Below, 23 T cell receptor beta chains from the same sample are listed, as sequenced in a study of T-cell reconstitution after alpha-beta-depleted transplantation in children (dated by TCRdb to about 2016). Libraries were made using PCR. TCRdb records Illumina HiSeq 2500 as the sequencer. TCR library preparation used molecular barcoding, with unique molecular identifiers applied to normalize quantification of the TCRbeta repertoire. Starting from the raw public reads, TCRdb applied fastp trimming at Q25, assembled clones with MiXCR and retained in-frame beta chains. When rows share a CDR3 protein, they turn into one entry using the most common DNA and genes. Within this sample are just under 550,000 distinct CDR3 sequences, with 18% of them counted one time only. The ten largest clones add up to less than 4% of the sample. This specimen was PBMCs from the stem cell graft donor, taken from the stem cell graft. The receptors shown here come from a human donor who donated a stem cell graft to a child with acute lymphoblastic leukemia.

This clonotype was counted between two and nine times. This sequence joins TRBV20-1 and TRBJ2-3; tentatively, D is TRBD1 (6 bases). The CDR3 spans 14 residues. Trimming left V 7 bases short and J 4 bases short, with 18 bases between. Per the germline V gene, CDR1 is DFQATT and CDR2 is SNEGSKA (reference sequence). The CDR3 loop is CSVQDSGRPDTQYF. The CDR3 DNA is TGCAGTGTTCAGGACAGTGGGCGGCCAGATACGCAGTATTTT.

The chain has TRBV6-6 and TRBJ2-3, with D unclear. This CDR3 is built from 11 residues. Germline CDR1 is MNHNY and CDR2 is SVGAGI (reference sequence). The V and J ends lost 6 bases and 6 bases respectively, with 7 bases between them. CDR3 sequence: CASRIEDTQYF. The CDR3, as DNA: TGTGCCAGCAGGATAGAGGATACGCAGTATTTT.

The sample holds a few counts of this clonotype. CDR3 region: CASSSGQLRDEQFF. The CDR3 DNA is TGCGCCAGCAGCTCCGGACAGCTCAGGGATGAGCAGTTCTTC. V usage is TRBV5-1 and J usage is TRBJ2-1, with a weak D call TRBD1 (6 bases). CDR3 length equals 14 residues. CDR1 and CDR2 (germline): SGHRS, YFSETQ. Trimming took 3 bases from V and 8 from J, leaving 15 bases between them.

This clonotype has just a few counts. This chain links TRBV5-1 with TRBJ2-2, with 7 bases lining up with TRBD2. CDR3 length equals 14 residues. Germline V lookup: CDR1 SGHRS, CDR2 YFSETQ. After removal of 4 bases from V and 6 bases from J, the junction contained 6 bases not matched to a gene. The CDR3, as DNA: TGCGCCAGCAGCGCAATTAGCGGGTCCGGGGAGCTGTTTTTT. Protein product: CASSAISGSGELFF. Combining the CDR3 with reference TRBV5-1 and TRBJ2-2 gives the whole variable domain KAGVTQTPRYLIKTRGQQVTLSCSPISGHRSVSWYQQTPGQGLQFLFEYFSETQRNKGNFPGRFSGRQFSNSRSEMNVSTLELGDSALYLCASSAISGSGELFFGEGSRLTVL.

The chain couples TRBV15 to TRBJ2-5; perhaps TRBD1 as D (5 bases). Germline values: CDR1 LNHNV, CDR2 YYDKDF (reference sequence). The CDR3 consists of 16 residues. The germline V and J ends were trimmed by 0 bases and 5 bases, with 16 bases remaining between them. CDR3 in DNA: TGTGCCACCAGCAGAGATCTCAGGACACTGAGGGAGACCCAGTACTTC. It is translated as CATSRDLRTLRETQYF. Supplemented by reference TRBV15 and TRBJ2-5, the full variable domain reads DAMVIQNPRYQVTQFGKPVTLSCSQTLNHNVMYWYQQKSSQAPKLLFHYYDKDFNNEADTPDNFQSRRPNTSFCFLDIRSPGLGDTAMYLCATSRDLRTLRETQYFGPGTRLLVL.

This clonotype was picked up a small number of times. This chain connects TRBV2 to TRBJ2-1; D might be TRBD2 (5 bases). The CDR3 is 17 amino acids. The V end lost 2 bases, the J end lost 0 bases, and 14 bases lay between the germline ends. Germline V gene data show CDR1 as SNHLY and CDR2 as FYNNEI. The CDR3 region is CASSEQRVPSSYNEQFF. The CDR3 DNA is TGTGCCAGCAGTGAACAGAGGGTCCCTAGCTCCTACAATGAGCAGTTCTTC.

The count of this clonotype is one. V gene TRBV19 combines with J gene TRBJ1-1; possibly TRBD1 for D (5 bases). CDR1 is LNHDA, CDR2 SQIVND, per germline (reference sequence). The CDR3 spans 15 residues. Trimming removed 3 bases at V and 5 bases at J, with 16 bases between. CDR3: CASSMGSGGLTEAFF. For the CDR3, the DNA is TGTGCCAGTAGTATGGGCTCGGGGGGGTTGACTGAAGCTTTCTTT. Together with reference TRBV19 and TRBJ1-1, the CDR3 gives the full variable domain: DGGITQSPKYLFRKEGQNVTLSCEQNLNHDAMYWYRQDPGQGLRLIYYSQIVNDFQKGDIAEGYSVSREKKESFPLTVTSAQKNPTAFYLCASSMGSGGLTEAFFGQGTRLTVV.

The rearrangement links TRBV2 to TRBJ2-2; 9 positions match TRBD1. CDR3 length: 15 residues. The germline gives CDR1 SNHLY, CDR2 FYNNEI. V dropped 7 bases and J dropped 3; count of bases not matched to a gene: 6. The CDR3 nucleotides read TGTGCCAGCACTGGACAGGGGAAATACACCGGGGAGCTGTTTTTT. Translating gives CASTGQGKYTGELFF.

The chain combines TRBV25-1 with TRBJ2-7; D gene unclear. V lost 2 bases, J lost 7 bases, and 21 bases lay in between. The CDR3 is made up of 16 amino acids. Looked up from germline, CDR1 is MGHDK and CDR2 is SYGVNS. The CDR3 bases are TGTGCCAGCAGTGAAACCCCCAGCGACCATCACTTTGAGCAGTACTTC. Its translation is CASSETPSDHHFEQYF.

This clonotype was observed at least ten times. The chain recombines TRBV7-9 with TRBJ2-5, with D perhaps TRBD1 (6 bases). Trimming cost V 8 bases and J 2 bases, with 9 bases left between them. The germline V gene encodes CDR1 SEHNR and CDR2 FQNEAQ (reference sequence). The CDR3 totals 12 residues. The CDR3 is CASGTTQETQYF. CDR3 in DNA: TGTGCCAGCGGGACAACTCAAGAGACCCAGTACTTC.

V gene TRBV7-3 combines with J gene TRBJ2-1, with TRBD2 matching 9 bases. This CDR3 contains 17 residues. The V and J ends lost 1 base and 7 bases, in that order; junction bases with no gene match: 11. Germline CDR1 reads SGHTA; CDR2 reads FQGTGA. Here the CDR3 DNA reads TGTGCCAGCAGCTTAAGTGGGAGAGCGGGAGGCGTTAATGAGCAGTTCTTC. The encoded protein is CASSLSGRAGGVNEQFF. The full variable domain, rest sourced from reference TRBV7-3 and TRBJ2-1, is GAGVSQTPSNKVTEKGKYVELRCDPISGHTALYWYRQSLGQGPEFLIYFQGTGAADDSGLPNDRFFAVRPEGSVSTLKIQRTERGDSAVYLCASSLSGRAGGVNEQFFGPGTRLTVL.

V usage is TRBV12-3 or TRBV12-4 and J usage is TRBJ2-3, with TRBD1 matching 9 bases. V shed 6 bases and J 3 bases; nucleotides not matched to a gene: 7. This CDR3 is built from 15 residues. Here the CDR3 reads CASSSPGTGTDTQYF. CDR3 nucleotides: TGTGCCAGCAGCTCCCCCGGGACAGGGACAGATACGCAGTATTTT.

V and J are TRBV6-2 or TRBV6-3 and TRBJ1-5, with D possibly matching TRBD1 (5 bases). Germline assignment: CDR1 MNHEY and CDR2 SVGEGT. The CDR3 contains 17 residues. V lost 6 bases, J lost 0 bases, and 18 bases lay in between. The CDR3 coding sequence is TGTGCCAGCAGCCAAGGACACTCAGCATATAGCAATCAGCCCCAGCATTTT. This translates into CASSQGHSAYSNQPQHF.

A few counts support this clonotype. The chain links TRBV12-3 or TRBV12-4 to TRBJ2-4, with D unclear. This CDR3 has 15 residues. V lost 3 bases to trimming and J lost 0 bases, with 9 bases between them. CDR3 region: CASSLVSTAKNIQYF. CDR3 in DNA: TGTGCCAGCAGTTTGGTGTCCACAGCCAAAAACATTCAGTACTTC.

At least ten counts were recorded for this clonotype. The V gene is TRBV12-3 or TRBV12-4, the J gene TRBJ1-5; D is possibly TRBD1 (5 bases). This CDR3 has 13 residues. Trimming removed 7 bases from V and 7 bases from J, with 14 bases in between. The CDR3 bases are TGTGCCAGCAACATGGGGGGGAGGCAGCCCCAGCATTTT. As protein: CASNMGGRQPQHF.

J is TRBJ1-2 and V is TRBV7-8; possibly TRBD1 for D (6 bases). The V end was cut by 5 bases, the J end by 8 bases, with 15 bases between. This CDR3 is 13 amino acids long. Germline lookup yields CDR1 SGHVS and CDR2 FQNEAQ. CDR3 in DNA: TGTGCCAGCAGCCACAACAGGGTCCCGGGCTACACCTTC. Residues: CASSHNRVPGYTF.

V and J are TRBV11-2 and TRBJ2-1, with 9 bases that match TRBD2. The CDR3 consists of 17 residues. The J segment lost 12 bases and the V segment lost 2 bases, leaving 17 bases of the junction unmatched. Germline lookup yields CDR1 SGHAT and CDR2 FQNNGV. As DNA, the CDR3 is TGTGCCAGCAGCTTACCCTCAGAAGGCGGGAGGGCCGAAGGGCAGTTCTTC. As protein: CASSLPSEGGRAEGQFF. Filled out from reference TRBV11-2 and TRBJ2-1, the complete variable domain reads EAGVAQSPRYKIIEKRQSVAFWCNPISGHATLYWYQQILGQGPKLLIQFQNNGVVDDSQLPKDRFSAERLKGVDSTLKIQPAKLEDSAVYLCASSLPSEGGRAEGQFFGPGTRLTVL.

V usage is TRBV19 and J usage is TRBJ1-1, with D unclear. The CDR3 spans 13 residues. Germline V gene sequence: CDR1 LNHDA, CDR2 SQIVND (reference sequence). Trimming cost V 2 bases and J 1 base, with 5 bases left between them. The CDR3 bases are TGTGCCAGTAGTATAAAAGGGAACACTGAAGCTTTCTTT. Its translation: CASSIKGNTEAFF.

This clonotype was detected many times. The chain links TRBV4-1 to TRBJ1-2, with D tentatively TRBD1 (6 bases). V was clipped by 1 base and J by 5 bases, with 8 bases between them. This CDR3 spans 13 amino acids. Germline V CDR1 and CDR2: MGHRA, YSYEKL. CDR3 region: CASSQGQGYGYTF. The CDR3 DNA reads as TGCGCCAGCAGCCAAGGTCAGGGGTATGGCTACACCTTC.

This rearrangement joins TRBV20-1 to TRBJ2-3; tentative D call: TRBD1 (5 bases). Trimming cost V 3 bases and J 4 bases, with 14 bases left between them. CDR1 and CDR2 from the germline V gene are DFQATT and SNEGSKA (reference sequence). CDR3 length: 14 amino acids. In DNA form, the CDR3 reads TGCAGTGCTAGGGCTTCAACAGGTGCAGATACGCAGTATTTT. This sequence encodes CSARASTGADTQYF.

The V gene is TRBV7-2, the J gene TRBJ2-7; D is ambiguous. The CDR3 consists of 15 residues. CDR1 is SGHTA and CDR2 is FQGNSA in the germline V gene. V was pared by 5 bases and J by 3 bases, with 17 bases between. In DNA, the CDR3 is TGTGCCAGCAGCATGGACGGTACACTTCTCTACGAGCAGTACTTC. This sequence encodes CASSMDGTLLYEQYF.

Only a few counts were recorded for this clonotype. This rearrangement joins TRBV15 to TRBJ2-7; D may be TRBD1 (6 bases). V lost 1 base and J 2 bases, leaving 12 bases between the germline ends. The CDR3 extends over 15 amino acids. The germline CDR1 and CDR2 sequences are LNHNV and YYDKDF (reference sequence). CDR3 sequence (DNA): TGTGCCACCAGCAGAGGGACAGACCCCCCCTACGAGCAGTACTTC. This sequence encodes CATSRGTDPPYEQYF.

The chain links TRBV10-3 to TRBJ1-6; D not certain. This CDR3 spans 13 amino acids. The V end was cut by 6 bases, the J end by 10 bases, with 13 bases between. Germline V gene sequence: CDR1 ENHRY, CDR2 SYGVKD. This CDR3 reads CAIRVEEQSPLHF. The CDR3 bases are TGTGCCATCAGGGTGGAGGAGCAGTCACCCCTCCACTTT.